This T cell receptor beta chain comes out of a study of T cell changes during pregnancy in multiple sclerosis. The table came from immunoSEQ multiplex PCR; TCRdb's copy has only in-frame clones and leaves some out. The table lists just over 35,000 clones, approximately 90% of them singletons, with roughly 0.78% in the top ten. CDR3 length equals 14 residues. With V trimmed by 8 bases and J by 5 bases, 9 bases remained unmatched. In germline, CDR1 is MNHNS, CDR2 SASEGT. This sequence originates from a female donor in good health, enrolled as a control in a pregnancy study. This chain uses TRBV6-1 with TRBJ1-2; TRBD1 matches at 9 bases. The sequences come from CD4+ T cells from peripheral blood mononuclear cells, collected after pregnancy. This chain's CDR3 is CASLRGDREYGYTF. CDR3 sequence (DNA): TGTGCCAGCCTTAGGGGGGACAGGGAATATGGCTACACCTTC.